The next 32 T cell receptor beta chains were all read from a single sample in a study of blood T cell repertoires in COVID-19. Clones were read by immunoSEQ multiplex PCR, and TCRdb kept only the in-frame ones, dropping some. The table includes some 97,000 clones, about 84% detected once. The specimen was peripheral blood. These TCRs come from a human donor in a cohort sampled during active COVID-19.

This rearrangement joins TRBV25-1 to TRBJ2-7; 9 nucleotides line up with TRBD1. Trimming took 4 bases from V and 4 from J; bases not matched to a gene: 8. Germline values: CDR1 MGHDK, CDR2 SYGVNS. The CDR3 has 15 residues. In nucleotides, the CDR3 is TGTGCCAGCAGTGCCTTTCCGACAGGGGGTTACGAGCAGTACTTC. It specifies CASSAFPTGGYEQYF.

V is TRBV10-1 and J is TRBJ2-3; the D is unclear. The CDR3 contains 12 residues. Germline assignment: CDR1 WNHNN and CDR2 SYGVQD (reference sequence). The V end was cut by 3 bases, the J end by 8 bases, with 9 bases between. CDR3 DNA: TGCGCCAGCAGTGATGTCCCCGGTACGCAGTATTTT. This translates into CASSDVPGTQYF.

The chain uses TRBV18 and TRBJ1-5, with D hard to call. Per the germline V gene, CDR1 is KGHSH and CDR2 is LQKENI. The V end was cut by 4 bases, the J end by 0 bases, with 4 bases between. This CDR3 comprises 13 residues. The CDR3 DNA is TGTGCCAGCTCACTCTCTAGCAATCAGCCCCAGCATTTT. This encodes CASSLSSNQPQHF.

The chain combines TRBV7-9 with TRBJ1-2, with 7 bases fitting TRBD1. The germline V gene has CDR1 SEHNR and CDR2 FQNEAQ (reference sequence). The CDR3 has 14 amino acids. V lost 6 bases to trimming and J lost 4 bases; unmatched junction nucleotides: 8. CDR3 DNA: TGTGCCAGCAGTTTTACCGGGACAGCCTATGGCTACACCTTC. Amino acids: CASSFTGTAYGYTF. Full variable domain (missing parts from reference TRBV7-9 and TRBJ1-2): DTGVSQNPRHKITKRGQNVTFRCDPISEHNRLYWYRQTLGQGPEFLTYFQNEAQLEKSRLLSDRFSAERPKGSFSTLEIQRTEQGDSAMYLCASSFTGTAYGYTFGSGTRLTVV.

This clone was observed a few times. The chain joins TRBV13 to TRBJ1-5, with a weak D call TRBD1 (5 bases). Germline values: CDR1 PRHDT, CDR2 FYEKMQ (reference sequence). Deletions cut 3 bases from V and 4 bases from J, with 10 bases between. The CDR3 length is 14 residues. CDR3 loop: CASSLGGGNQPQHF. The DNA of the CDR3 is TGTGCCAGCAGCTTGGGGGGGGGAAATCAGCCCCAGCATTTT.

This rearrangement joins TRBV5-6 to TRBJ2-7; D may be TRBD2 (6 bases). The CDR3 is made up of 15 amino acids. The V gene lost 4 bases and the J gene lost 2 bases, with 16 bases spanning the gap. Germline values: CDR1 SGHDT, CDR2 YYEEEE. CDR3 in amino acids: CASSPAGGYTYEQYF. CDR3 coding DNA: TGTGCCAGCAGCCCAGCTGGGGGGTACACCTACGAGCAGTACTTC.

This rearrangement joins TRBV28 to TRBJ1-4; 8 bases match TRBD1. The length of the CDR3 is 16 residues. CDR1 and CDR2 from the germline V gene are MDHEN and SYDVKM. The ends lost 6 bases at V and 7 bases at J; junction bases unmatched: 13. The CDR3 coding sequence is TGTGCCAGCAGCGGACAGGGATCAGGACTAGGTGAAAAACTGTTTTTT. Translation: CASSGQGSGLGEKLFF.

V gene TRBV6-5 combines with J gene TRBJ1-3, with a tentative D call TRBD1 (5 bases). V lost 0 bases to trimming and J lost 2 bases, with 8 bases between them. The germline V gene encodes CDR1 MNHEY and CDR2 SVGAGI. CDR3 length: 15 residues. CDR3 in amino acids: CASSYSLRAGNTIYF. In DNA form, the CDR3 reads TGTGCCAGCAGTTACTCGCTCAGGGCTGGAAACACCATATATTTT.

J is TRBJ2-7 and V is TRBV7-2; possibly TRBD1 for D (5 bases). CDR3 size: 16 residues. Trimming left V 0 bases short and J 3 bases short, with 15 bases between. Germline CDR1 SGHTA, CDR2 FQGNSA. CDR3 DNA: TGTGCCAGCAGCTTAGCCCCCGCGTGGGGCGGCTACGAGCAGTACTTC. It translates to CASSLAPAWGGYEQYF.

The chain combines TRBV5-1 with TRBJ1-1; 9 positions match TRBD1. The V and J ends lost 5 bases and 7 bases, in that order; junction bases with no gene match: 9. Germline V gene lookup returns CDR1 SGHRS and CDR2 YFSETQ. This CDR3 contains 14 residues. The CDR3 protein is CASSLPGQGLEAFF. The CDR3 DNA is TGCGCCAGCAGTCTTCCGGGACAGGGTCTTGAAGCTTTCTTT.

The chain combines TRBV11-3 with TRBJ2-7, with D perhaps matching TRBD1 (5 bases). From germline, CDR1 is SGHNT and CDR2 YENEEA. This CDR3 contains 14 residues. The V gene lost 8 bases and the J gene lost 0 bases, with 14 bases spanning the gap. The chain's CDR3 is CASSSDRSSYEQYF. The CDR3, as DNA: TGTGCCAGCTCCTCCGACAGAAGCTCCTACGAGCAGTACTTC.

The chain carries TRBV19 and TRBJ1-1; D remains unclear. Trimming shortened V by 8 bases and J by 0 bases, and 10 bases separated the two germline ends. From germline, CDR1 is LNHDA and CDR2 SQIVND (reference sequence). This CDR3 spans 13 amino acids. CDR3 DNA sequence: TGTGCCAGTTCTTACAAACTGAACACTGAAGCTTTCTTT. Protein: CASSYKLNTEAFF.

The chain links TRBV5-1 to TRBJ1-5; D remains ambiguous. In germline, CDR1 is SGHRS, CDR2 YFSETQ. This CDR3 is 14 amino acids long. V lost 5 bases, J lost 0 bases, and 9 bases lay in between. DNA of the CDR3: TGCGCCAGCAGGAAGGAGGGTAGCAATCAGCCCCAGCATTTT. Translating it yields CASRKEGSNQPQHF.

The CDR3 nucleotides are TGTGCCAGCAGCACATATAAGGCTGGGGCTAACGAGCAGTACTTC. It translates to CASSTYKAGANEQYF. The chain recombines TRBV7-2 with TRBJ2-7; tentative D call: TRBD1 (5 bases). Germline V lookup: CDR1 SGHTA, CDR2 FQGNSA. V lost 5 bases to trimming and J lost 5 bases, with 19 bases between them. The CDR3 consists of 15 residues.

A single count supports this clone. The rearrangement uses TRBV5-6 and TRBJ2-7, with D maybe TRBD1 (6 bases). CDR1 SGHDT and CDR2 YYEEEE come from the germline V gene. Trimming cost V 2 bases and J 12 bases, with 21 bases left between them. CDR3 length: 14 residues. The CDR3 loop is CASSFTLQGISPYF. Written as DNA, the CDR3 is TGTGCCAGCAGCTTTACCTTACAGGGTATAAGTCCGTACTTC.

This clone was observed a single time. This chain's CDR3 is CASSYSSQGPDYGYTF. DNA of the CDR3: TGTGCCAGCAGTTACTCGAGTCAGGGCCCCGACTATGGCTACACCTTC. V and J are TRBV6-5 and TRBJ1-2, with a possible D match to TRBD1 (5 bases). CDR3 length: 16 residues. Germline V gene sequence: CDR1 MNHEY, CDR2 SVGAGI. The V end was cut by 0 bases, the J end by 3 bases, with 14 bases between.

This clone appeared once. The V and J genes are TRBV12-3 or TRBV12-4 and TRBJ2-7; 7 bases agree with TRBD1. CDR3 length: 13 amino acids. Losses at the gene ends were 2 bases for V and 7 bases for J; bases not matched to a gene: 5. The CDR3 loop is CASSLSRGNEQYF. The CDR3 coding sequence is TGTGCCAGCAGTTTAAGCAGGGGGAATGAGCAGTACTTC.

The CDR3 protein is CASSLGTSGRRNEQFF. The CDR3, as DNA: TGCGCCAGCAGCTTGGGGACTAGCGGGAGAAGGAATGAGCAGTTCTTC. V usage is TRBV5-1 and J usage is TRBJ2-1; TRBD2 matches at 13 bases. The germline V gene encodes CDR1 SGHRS and CDR2 YFSETQ. The CDR3 is 16 amino acids. V trimming: 0 bases; J trimming: 7 bases; junction bases outside the gene matches: 4.

The chain recombines TRBV4-2 with TRBJ1-1; TRBD1 aligns across 7 bases. Looked up from germline, CDR1 is LGHNA and CDR2 is YNFKEQ. The CDR3 runs to 14 residues. V trimming: 3 bases; J trimming: 1 base; junction bases outside the gene matches: 2. In DNA, the CDR3 is TGTGCCAGCAGCCAGACAGGGAGGAACACTGAAGCTTTCTTT. Residues: CASSQTGRNTEAFF.

The V call is TRBV19, the J call TRBJ1-3; TRBD1 agrees at 9 bases. This CDR3 is built from 17 residues. V lost 4 bases, J lost 3 bases, and 10 bases stayed unmatched. Germline V gives CDR1 LNHDA, CDR2 SQIVND (reference sequence). The CDR3 loop is CASSTINRGQSGNTIYF. CDR3 bases: TGTGCCAGTAGTACAATCAACAGGGGGCAAAGTGGAAACACCATATATTTT.

This sequence joins TRBV27 and TRBJ1-1; 7 bases agree with TRBD1. V trimming: 5 bases; J trimming: 3 bases; junction bases outside the gene matches: 9. Germline CDR1 is MNHEY and CDR2 is SMNVEV (reference sequence). The CDR3 has 15 residues. The CDR3 here is CASSRAGGKYTEAFF. For the CDR3, the DNA is TGTGCCAGCAGTAGGGCAGGGGGAAAGTACACTGAAGCTTTCTTT.

The chain links TRBV10-3 to TRBJ2-5; TRBD2 aligns across 7 bases. This CDR3 is 12 amino acids long. The germline V gene encodes CDR1 ENHRY and CDR2 SYGVKD. V was pared by 8 bases and J by 0 bases, with 0 bases of the junction left unmatched. The CDR3 sequence: CAIGGDQETQYF. The CDR3 nucleotides read TGTGCCATCGGGGGGGACCAAGAGACCCAGTACTTC.

This clone has a handful of counts. The chain joins TRBV2 to TRBJ2-7; 7 nucleotides match TRBD2. Germline V CDR1 and CDR2: SNHLY, FYNNEI. The CDR3 consists of 15 residues. Unmatched junction bases numbered 9, after V lost 6 bases and J lost 1 base. The CDR3 bases are TGTGCCAGCAGCCAGACGGGAGGCACTTCCTACGAGCAGTACTTC. This encodes CASSQTGGTSYEQYF.

V is TRBV7-7 and J is TRBJ2-5; 9 bases match TRBD2. From germline, CDR1 is SSHAT and CDR2 FNYEAQ (reference sequence). The junction had 8 bases not matched to a gene; V was cut back by 5 bases and J by 4 bases. This CDR3 region has 15 residues. As DNA, the CDR3 is TGTGCCAGCAGCCCGTCTGGGCGGGGGGGAGAGACCCAGTACTTC. Residues: CASSPSGRGGETQYF.

The gene calls are TRBV7-2 and TRBJ2-3, with a weak D call TRBD2 (6 bases). This CDR3 has 16 residues. Trimming removed 5 bases at V and 2 bases at J, with 17 bases between. The germline V gene encodes CDR1 SGHTA and CDR2 FQGNSA. Written as DNA, the CDR3 is TGTGCCAGCAGCCCCCGCCCAGGGACTCTCACAGATACGCAGTATTTT. As protein: CASSPRPGTLTDTQYF.

This chain joins TRBV19 and TRBJ2-2, with 8 bases that match TRBD1. CDR1 and CDR2 (germline): LNHDA, SQIVND (reference sequence). V was pared by 5 bases and J by 5 bases, with 10 bases of the junction left unmatched. This CDR3 comprises 16 residues. The CDR3 nucleotides are TGTGCCAGTAGTTCACGGGACAGGATTGGAACCGGGGAGCTGTTTTTT. Translation gives CASSSRDRIGTGELFF.

This clone has only one observation. The rearrangement links TRBV12-3 or TRBV12-4 to TRBJ1-1; TRBD1 might be the D (5 bases). The CDR3 extends over 13 amino acids. V lost 6 bases and J lost 1, with 9 bases in between. CDR3 nucleotides: TGTGCCAGCAGAAACAGGAGGAACACTGAAGCTTTCTTT. It is translated as CASRNRRNTEAFF.

The CDR3 DNA follows: TGTGCCAGCAGCGACAGTTATGATGGCTACACCTTC. Translating gives CASSDSYDGYTF. The genes are TRBV7-9 and TRBJ1-2, with a tentative D call TRBD1 (5 bases). From germline, CDR1 is SEHNR and CDR2 FQNEAQ (reference sequence). Trimming shortened V by 5 bases and J by 6 bases, and 10 bases separated the two germline ends. The CDR3 totals 12 residues.

The chain couples TRBV2 to TRBJ2-5; 8 bases match TRBD1. Losses at the gene ends were 2 bases for V and 5 bases for J; bases not matched to a gene: 4. CDR1 is SNHLY, CDR2 FYNNEI, per germline. This CDR3 is built from 14 residues. The CDR3 here is CASSETRGQETQYF. CDR3 coding DNA: TGTGCCAGCAGTGAAACCAGGGGGCAGGAGACCCAGTACTTC.

This clone was seen more than once but under ten times. V gene TRBV18 combines with J gene TRBJ2-3, with unresolved D. CDR1 is KGHSH, CDR2 LQKENI, per germline. V dropped 3 bases and J dropped 2 bases, with 9 bases sitting between them. This CDR3 contains 14 residues. The CDR3 here is CASSPTGATDTQYF. As DNA, the CDR3 is TGTGCCAGCTCACCCACGGGTGCCACAGATACGCAGTATTTT. The variable domain in full, with the rest retrieved from reference TRBV18 and TRBJ2-3, is NAGVMQNPRHLVRRRGQEARLRCSPMKGHSHVYWYRQLPEEGLKFMVYLQKENIIDESGMPKERFSAEFPKEGPSILRIQQVVRGDSAAYFCASSPTGATDTQYFGPGTRLTVL.

The rearrangement uses TRBV10-3 and TRBJ2-5; 10 nucleotides align to TRBD1. The germline V gene encodes CDR1 ENHRY and CDR2 SYGVKD. V was clipped by 8 bases and J by 3 bases; unmatched bases: 6. This CDR3 comprises 14 residues. The CDR3 spells CAIGATGGEETQYF. As DNA, the CDR3 is TGTGCCATCGGGGCGACAGGGGGCGAAGAGACCCAGTACTTC.

This clone came up once. The rearrangement links TRBV4-3 to TRBJ2-3, with TRBD2 matching 16 bases. J gave up 2 bases and V 3 bases, and 8 bases lay outside the gene matches. Germline CDR1 is LGHNA and CDR2 is YSLEER. The CDR3 length is 19 residues. CDR3 in DNA: TGCGCCAGCAGCCAGAAGCCGGGACTAGCGGGGGGGTACACAGATACGCAGTATTTT. Translation gives CASSQKPGLAGGYTDTQYF.